This passage covers 13 T cell receptor beta chains from one sample sequenced in a study of CD8+CD57+ T cells in acquired aplastic anemia. Patients who underwent sequencing had shown CD8+CD57+ cell expansion by flow cytometry. It was genomic DNA that served as the template for profiling TCR beta VDJ and CDR3. One entry per CDR3 protein, called by TCRdb with MiXCR from the reads. Of over 150,000 distinct CDR3 sequences in the sample, nearly 65% are singletons; the top ten hold roughly 46%. Material: sorted CD4+, CD8+, or CD8+CD57+ T cells (not recorded which) from PBMCs. The receptors stem from a human donor with aplastic anemia.

V and J are TRBV5-6 and TRBJ2-1; D is perhaps TRBD1 (6 bases). The CDR3 loop spans 15 amino acids. V dropped 3 bases and J dropped 8 bases, with 18 bases sitting between them. CDR1 SGHDT and CDR2 YYEEEE come from the germline V gene. The chain's CDR3 is CASSWGHRVVDEQFF. CDR3 DNA: TGTGCCAGCAGCTGGGGGCACAGGGTAGTGGATGAGCAGTTCTTC.

The chain carries TRBV6-1 and TRBJ2-1; D gene unclear. The CDR3 sequence is 13 residues long. CDR1 MNHNS and CDR2 SASEGT come from the germline V gene. Between the trimmed V and J ends, which lost 5 bases and 11 bases, there was a span of 16 bases. This chain's CDR3 is CASSIPRSLQQFF. The DNA for the CDR3 is TGTGCCAGCAGTATCCCTCGGAGTCTACAGCAGTTCTTC.

This sequence joins TRBV2 and TRBJ2-7, with 7 nucleotides matching TRBD1. Germline lookup yields CDR1 SNHLY and CDR2 FYNNEI. This CDR3 is 13 amino acids long. Trimming removed 6 bases from V and 2 bases from J; junction bases left unmatched: 4. CDR3 coding DNA: TGTGCCAGCAGAAAGGGACAGACCTACGAGCAGTACTTC. Translated, it gives CASRKGQTYEQYF. The full variable domain, completed using reference TRBV2 and TRBJ2-7, is EPEVTQTPSHQVTQMGQEVILRCVPISNHLYFYWYRQILGQKVEFLVSFYNNEISEKSEIFDDQFSVERPDGSNFTLKIRSTKLEDSAMYFCASRKGQTYEQYFGPGTRLTVT.

Many counts were recorded for this clonotype. This chain links TRBV29-1 with TRBJ2-5, with a weak D call TRBD2 (6 bases). Germline-derived CDR1 and CDR2 are SQVTM and ANQGSEA. The V and J ends lost 4 bases and 5 bases respectively, with 14 bases between them. CDR3 length: 13 amino acids. The CDR3 nucleotides read TGCAGCGTTGTTGGCAGGGAGGTTGAGACCCAGTACTTC. Amino acids: CSVVGREVETQYF.

The rearrangement uses TRBV7-9 and TRBJ2-5; D may be TRBD1 (5 bases). The length of the CDR3 is 15 residues. The germline V gene encodes CDR1 SEHNR and CDR2 FQNEAQ (reference sequence). V gave up 1 base and J gave up 7 bases, with 16 bases separating them. CDR3 in amino acids: CASSLDAGLSWTQYF. In nucleotides, the CDR3 is TGTGCCAGCAGCTTAGACGCAGGGCTTTCATGGACCCAGTACTTC.

This chain joins TRBV15 and TRBJ1-6; TRBD1 is a possible D gene (5 bases). CDR3 length equals 16 residues. Between the trimmed V and J ends, which lost 0 bases and 5 bases, there was a span of 11 bases. Germline CDR1 LNHNV, CDR2 YYDKDF (reference sequence). DNA of the CDR3: TGTGCCACCAGCAGAGAGTCAGGGACTAATAATTCACCCCTCCACTTT. Its protein is CATSRESGTNNSPLHF.

Here the CDR3 DNA reads TGTGCCAGCAGTAAGGGCTTGAACACTGAAGCTTTCTTT. Its translation: CASSKGLNTEAFF. The chain employs TRBV14 and TRBJ1-1; D is unresolved. Trimming pared 6 bases from V and 0 bases from J, leaving 8 bases between. This CDR3 has 13 amino acids. Germline CDR1 and CDR2: SGHDN and FVKESK.

This clonotype was found a few times. The chain couples TRBV7-9 to TRBJ2-2; 9 nucleotides match TRBD1. After removal of 5 bases from V and 7 bases from J, the junction contained 8 bases not matched to a gene. From germline, CDR1 is SEHNR and CDR2 FQNEAQ (reference sequence). This CDR3 contains 15 residues. CDR3 nucleotides: TGTGCCAGCAGCCTTACAGGGGGCGGCATCGGGGAGCTGTTTTTT. Protein: CASSLTGGGIGELFF.

This chain joins TRBV24-1 and TRBJ1-6; D unresolved. V lost 9 bases to trimming and J lost 13 bases, with 30 bases between them. Germline CDR1 reads KGHDR; CDR2 reads SFDVKD. The CDR3 is 17 residues long. The DNA for the CDR3 is TGTGCCACCGGAAGCCGCGACGAATCGACGAGCAATCAGCCCCTCCACTTT. Translating it yields CATGSRDESTSNQPLHF.

The rearrangement links TRBV15 to TRBJ2-5; the D gene is possibly TRBD1 (6 bases). The CDR3 sequence is 15 residues long. In germline, CDR1 is LNHNV, CDR2 YYDKDF (reference sequence). Trimming removed 0 bases at V and 5 bases at J, with 13 bases between. The CDR3 is CATSRDSGADETQYF. CDR3 nucleotide sequence: TGTGCCACCAGCAGAGACTCAGGGGCGGACGAGACCCAGTACTTC.

The rearrangement uses TRBV10-3 and TRBJ2-3, with 8 positions matching TRBD2. The CDR3 totals 18 residues. Germline CDR1 reads ENHRY; CDR2 reads SYGVKD. V shed 0 bases, J shed 0 bases, and the junction held 8 bases outside the gene matches. The CDR3, as DNA: TGTGCCATCAGTGAGTCGATCGCAGGACTAGCTAGCACAGATACGCAGTATTTT. It specifies CAISESIAGLASTDTQYF.

The V call is TRBV6-5, the J call TRBJ2-7; the D gene could be TRBD1 or TRBD2 (5 bases each). The CDR3 contains 16 residues. Germline CDR1 is MNHEY and CDR2 is SVGAGI. The ends were cut back, 4 bases at V and 2 bases at J, with 18 bases in the middle. The CDR3 nucleotides are TGTGCCAGCAGTTCCTCGCCGGGACGCCCGGCCTACGAGCAGTACTTC. It is translated as CASSSSPGRPAYEQYF.

Comments on this clonotype: This may be a read error, as it is one base from a much larger clone. A read error is likely, as this CDR3 ends without the conserved phenylalanine or tryptophan. The genes are TRBV2 and TRBJ1-6, with 8 nucleotides matching TRBD1. V lost 5 bases and J lost 9; bases outside the gene matches: 9. The CDR3 extends over 15 amino acids. Germline V gene lookup returns CDR1 SNHLY and CDR2 FYNNEI. CDR3: CASSLFGQGGSPLHL. The CDR3 bases are TGTGCCAGCAGTTTATTCGGACAGGGAGGTTCACCCCTCCACCTT.